Described below is a single TCR beta chain sequence and its context. Trimming left V 0 bases short and J 8 bases short, with 10 bases between. CDR3 length: 14 amino acids. Germline V gene lookup returns CDR1 KGHSH and CDR2 LQKENI. Data came from immunoSEQ multiplex PCR; TCRdb stores just in-frame clones and leaves some out. The sample holds fewer than 100,000 clones; approximately 82% are singletons and the top ten take about 9.8%. The data are from a study of control samples from healthy donors and cancer patients. Specimen: blood. The chain recombines TRBV18 with TRBJ1-4; D is unresolved. This receptor was taken from a woman aged 60 to 75 in good health. CDR3 residues: CASSPPPGGEKLFF. In DNA, the CDR3 is TGTGCCAGCTCACCACCCCCGGGAGGGGAAAAACTGTTTTTT.